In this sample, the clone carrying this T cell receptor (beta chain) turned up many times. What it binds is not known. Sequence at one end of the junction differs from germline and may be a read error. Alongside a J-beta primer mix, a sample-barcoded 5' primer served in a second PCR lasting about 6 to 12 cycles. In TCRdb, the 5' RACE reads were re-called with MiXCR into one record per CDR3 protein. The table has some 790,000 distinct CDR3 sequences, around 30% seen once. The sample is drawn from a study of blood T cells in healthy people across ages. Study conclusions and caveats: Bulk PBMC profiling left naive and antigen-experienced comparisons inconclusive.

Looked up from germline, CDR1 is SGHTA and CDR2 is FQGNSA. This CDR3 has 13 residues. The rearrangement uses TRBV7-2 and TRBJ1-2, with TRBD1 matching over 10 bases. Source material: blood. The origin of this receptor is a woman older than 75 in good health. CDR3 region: CANSLGTGERYTF. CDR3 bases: TGTGCCAACAGCTTAGGGACAGGGGAACGCTACACCTTC.